Listed here are 28 T cell receptor beta chains from one sample, sequenced in a study of beta chain features in type 1 diabetes. Study conclusions and caveats: Type 1 diabetes patients had moderately but significantly shorter TCRB CDR3s in all four CD4+ subsets.

The antigens of these receptors remain unknown. Reverse transcription of all isolated RNA meant that expressed TCRB transcripts were sequenced. TCRdb's table, derived via immunoSEQ multiplex PCR, lists solely in-frame clones and lacks some. This sample has roughly 700,000 clones, with 13% found just once. Specimen: naive CD4+ T cells from blood. These receptors all come from a man aged 18-30 years with type 1 diabetes.

This clone was seen only a few times. The chain carries TRBV2 and TRBJ1-2, with 12 bases aligning to TRBD1. The length of the CDR3 is 15 residues. Germline lookup yields CDR1 SNHLY and CDR2 FYNNEI. J gave up 8 bases and V 8 bases, and 12 bases lay outside the gene matches. The CDR3 sequence is CASSSPGQGARGYTF. CDR3 nucleotides: TGTGCCAGCTCCTCCCCGGGACAGGGGGCGCGAGGCTACACCTTC.

This clone has only a few counts. The genes are TRBV29-1 and TRBJ1-3, with a tentative D call TRBD1 (6 bases). The germline gives CDR1 SQVTM, CDR2 ANQGSEA. Deletions cut 4 bases from V and 2 bases from J, with 9 bases between. The length of the CDR3 is 13 residues. The CDR3, as DNA: TGCAGCGTTGGACAGGAGGCTGGAAACACCATATATTTT. As protein: CSVGQEAGNTIYF.

In its sample, this clone was seen a few times. This chain links TRBV2 with TRBJ2-1; D gene uncertain. The V gene lost 3 bases and the J gene lost 0 bases, with 6 bases spanning the gap. Germline loops: CDR1 SNHLY, CDR2 FYNNEI. The CDR3 covers 14 residues. Here the CDR3 DNA reads TGTGCCAGCAGTGACAGTTCCTCCTACAATGAGCAGTTCTTC. As protein: CASSDSSSYNEQFF.

The chain carries TRBV11-2 and TRBJ2-1; D possibly corresponds to TRBD2 (5 bases). The ends were cut back, 4 bases at V and 7 bases at J, with 20 bases in the middle. Germline loops: CDR1 SGHAT, CDR2 FQNNGV. The CDR3 runs 16 residues. The CDR3 here is CASSSLDGGRENEQFF. The CDR3 nucleotides are TGTGCCAGCAGCTCCTTAGATGGAGGTCGGGAAAATGAGCAGTTCTTC.

The J gene is TRBJ2-7, the V gene TRBV18, with D maybe TRBD1 (6 bases). The CDR3 covers 16 residues. V lost 2 bases and J 6 bases, leaving 20 bases between the germline ends. Germline CDR1 reads KGHSH; CDR2 reads LQKENI. CDR3 sequence reads: CASSPKRTGKNREQYF. Written as DNA, the CDR3 is TGTGCCAGCTCACCAAAGAGAACAGGGAAGAACCGCGAGCAGTACTTC.

This clone has just a few counts. The CDR3 nucleotides are TGCAGCGCTAACAGGAGACTAAACACTGAAGCTTTCTTT. Translated: CSANRRLNTEAFF. This chain links TRBV29-1 with TRBJ1-1; tentatively, D is TRBD1 (5 bases). Per germline, CDR1 SQVTM and CDR2 ANQGSEA. CDR3 length equals 13 residues. V was shortened by 7 bases and J by 2 bases, with 14 bases between the two germline ends.

This clone showed up just a few times. This chain uses TRBV28 with TRBJ2-1, with 8 bases lining up with TRBD2. This CDR3 comprises 16 residues. V lost 10 bases and J lost 3; bases outside the gene matches: 14. Germline CDR1 MDHEN, CDR2 SYDVKM. This CDR3 reads CATYPPRGGFYNEQFF. As DNA, the CDR3 is TGTGCCACCTACCCCCCCCGGGGGGGCTTCTACAATGAGCAGTTCTTC.

The rearrangement joins TRBV2 to TRBJ1-2; no reliable D call. The V and J ends lost 7 bases and 8 bases respectively, with 11 bases between them. Germline CDR1 reads SNHLY; CDR2 reads FYNNEI. The CDR3 has 11 amino acids. The CDR3 protein is CASTQVGGYTF. The CDR3 nucleotides are TGTGCCAGCACTCAGGTTGGGGGCTACACCTTC. Variable domain in full (rest from reference TRBV2 and TRBJ1-2): EPEVTQTPSHQVTQMGQEVILRCVPISNHLYFYWYRQILGQKVEFLVSFYNNEISEKSEIFDDQFSVERPDGSNFTLKIRSTKLEDSAMYFCASTQVGGYTFGSGTRLTVV.

Only one count was recorded for this clone. J is TRBJ2-7 and V is TRBV4-1, with D possibly matching TRBD2 (6 bases). V gave up 0 bases and J gave up 3 bases, with 15 bases separating them. CDR3 length: 16 residues. Germline CDR1 and CDR2: MGHRA and YSYEKL. CDR3 amino acids: CASSQDSAGHYYEQYF. The CDR3, as DNA: TGCGCCAGCAGCCAAGATTCTGCGGGGCACTACTACGAGCAGTACTTC.

The count of this clone is one. The rearrangement joins TRBV28 to TRBJ1-5; a weak D match, TRBD1 (5 bases). The CDR3 extends over 13 amino acids. The germline V gene has CDR1 MDHEN and CDR2 SYDVKM. Trimming took off 2 bases at V and 6 bases at J, with 8 bases between the two ends. The CDR3 protein is CASSLGDPQPQHF. CDR3 nucleotide sequence: TGTGCCAGCAGTTTAGGGGACCCTCAGCCCCAGCATTTT.

This clone was detected a few times. The genes are TRBV23-1 and TRBJ1-2, with D hard to call. TRBV23-1 is known as an ORF, though its function is uncertain. There are 16 residues in the CDR3. V was clipped by 0 bases and J by 0 bases, with 11 bases between them. CDR3 coding DNA: TGCGCCAGCAGTCAATCGGGAAGAACTACTAACTATGGCTACACCTTC. As protein: CASSQSGRTTNYGYTF.

The chain joins TRBV6-1 to TRBJ1-1, with D possibly matching TRBD1 (6 bases). Looked up from germline, CDR1 is MNHNS and CDR2 is SASEGT. This CDR3 contains 14 residues. The V end was cut by 6 bases, the J end by 1 base, with 12 bases between. The CDR3 reads CASSHLQGNTEAFF. CDR3 nucleotides: TGTGCCAGCAGCCACCTACAGGGGAACACTGAAGCTTTCTTT.

This CDR3 is CASSEYRQGIGANVLTF. CDR3 nucleotide sequence: TGTGCCAGCAGTGAATATAGGCAGGGGATCGGGGCCAACGTCCTGACTTTC. The V and J genes are TRBV25-1 and TRBJ2-6, with D possibly TRBD1 on 6 matching bases. This CDR3 comprises 17 residues. Germline CDR1 MGHDK, CDR2 SYGVNS. Deletions cut 0 bases from V and 4 bases from J, with 13 bases between.

This clone was counted only a few times. The rearrangement links TRBV2 to TRBJ2-2; tentative D call: TRBD1 (6 bases). This CDR3 spans 13 amino acids. Germline V gene data show CDR1 as SNHLY and CDR2 as FYNNEI. Trimming pared 7 bases from V and 8 bases from J, leaving 14 bases between. The CDR3 DNA sequence: TGTGCCAGCACTGGACAGCCCGGGGGGGAGCTGTTTTTT. The encoded protein is CASTGQPGGELFF. The full variable domain, its missing parts supplied by reference TRBV2 and TRBJ2-2, is EPEVTQTPSHQVTQMGQEVILRCVPISNHLYFYWYRQILGQKVEFLVSFYNNEISEKSEIFDDQFSVERPDGSNFTLKIRSTKLEDSAMYFCASTGQPGGELFFGEGSRLTVL.

This clone occurred a few times. This chain connects TRBV19 to TRBJ2-7, with TRBD2 identical over 7 bases. The CDR3 totals 14 residues. Per germline, CDR1 LNHDA and CDR2 SQIVND (reference sequence). V was pared by 5 bases and J by 4 bases, with 8 bases of the junction left unmatched. CDR3 bases: TGTGCCAGTAGTGAGCAGGCCGGGGGGTACGAGCAGTACTTC. This translates into CASSEQAGGYEQYF.

This clone was seen a handful of times. The genes are TRBV18 and TRBJ1-1; 7 bases agree with TRBD1. Germline loops: CDR1 KGHSH, CDR2 LQKENI. Trimming cost V 5 bases and J 0 bases; bases outside gene matches: 6. The CDR3 consists of 15 residues. The CDR3 DNA reads as TGTGCCAGCTCATTCGGGACAGACATGAACACTGAAGCTTTCTTT. This translates into CASSFGTDMNTEAFF.

The chain employs TRBV11-2 and TRBJ2-2; D possibly corresponds to TRBD2 (5 bases). This CDR3 comprises 17 residues. Trimming took 0 bases from V and 6 from J, leaving 17 bases between them. In germline, CDR1 is SGHAT, CDR2 FQNNGV. In nucleotides, the CDR3 is TGTGCCAGCAGCTTAGATCGGGTGGACTGGATGGCCGGGGAGCTGTTTTTT. It translates to CASSLDRVDWMAGELFF.

The rearrangement uses TRBV4-1 and TRBJ1-5; D might be TRBD1 (6 bases). CDR1 is MGHRA and CDR2 is YSYEKL in the germline V gene. This CDR3 region has 18 residues. V was shortened by 3 bases and J by 6 bases, with 24 bases between the two germline ends. This CDR3 is CASSQSEGVVNSGQPQHF. CDR3 in DNA: TGCGCCAGCAGCCAGAGTGAGGGGGTGGTAAATTCCGGTCAGCCCCAGCATTTT.

The rearrangement links TRBV6-5 to TRBJ2-1, with 7 bases fitting TRBD1. The CDR3 is 15 amino acids. The trim removed 4 bases at V and 9 bases at J, leaving 12 bases unmatched. CDR1 is MNHEY, CDR2 SVGAGI, per germline. CDR3 in amino acids: CASSSGQATRGEQFF. In nucleotides, the CDR3 is TGTGCCAGCAGTTCCGGACAGGCAACTCGGGGTGAGCAGTTCTTC.

This clone showed up just a few times. The chain uses TRBV19 and TRBJ2-2, with unresolved D. Trimming pared 5 bases from V and 6 bases from J, leaving 13 bases between. CDR1 LNHDA and CDR2 SQIVND come from the germline V gene (reference sequence). CDR3 length: 14 amino acids. The CDR3 region has the DNA TGTGCCAGTAGTTTAAGGGCCGAGCCCGGGGAGCTGTTTTTT. Translating gives CASSLRAEPGELFF.

V usage is TRBV15 and J usage is TRBJ2-1; the D is unclear. The CDR3 contains 13 residues. Trimming cost V 1 base and J 6 bases, with 7 bases left between them. The germline gives CDR1 LNHNV, CDR2 YYDKDF (reference sequence). CDR3 in amino acids: CATSRVESNEQFF. The CDR3 region has the DNA TGTGCCACCAGCAGAGTAGAGAGCAATGAGCAGTTCTTC.

The V call is TRBV7-3, the J call TRBJ1-5, with TRBD1 matching over 9 bases. The germline V gene encodes CDR1 SGHTA and CDR2 FQGTGA. This CDR3 is 13 amino acids long. V was clipped by 4 bases and J by 6 bases; unmatched bases: 1. In DNA, the CDR3 is TGTGCCAGCAGCTCGGACAGGGGTCAGCCCCAGCATTTT. This translates into CASSSDRGQPQHF.

This chain connects TRBV5-4 to TRBJ2-2, with 8 bases matching TRBD2. Trimming removed 4 bases from V and 4 bases from J; junction bases left unmatched: 6. CDR3 length: 15 amino acids. Germline V CDR1 and CDR2: SGHNT, YYREEE (reference sequence). CDR3 protein: CASSPSAGGTGELFF. CDR3 sequence (DNA): TGTGCCAGCAGCCCCTCCGCGGGGGGCACCGGGGAGCTGTTTTTT.

Concerning this clone: Other nucleotide sequences in the sample specify the same CDR3. The chain has TRBV30 and TRBJ2-5; no firm D call. The ends were cut back, 0 bases at V and 5 bases at J, with 10 bases in the middle. Looked up from germline, CDR1 is GTSNPN and CDR2 is SVGIG (reference sequence). The CDR3 covers 13 residues. In DNA form, the CDR3 reads TGTGCCTGGAGTGTGGGCTTCCGGGAGACCCAGTACTTC. Residues: CAWSVGFRETQYF.

This clone has more than one count but fewer than ten. The V gene is TRBV19, the J gene TRBJ2-1; D perhaps matches TRBD2 (6 bases). Germline values: CDR1 LNHDA, CDR2 SQIVND (reference sequence). The CDR3 runs to 13 residues. V shed 11 bases and J shed 3 bases, with 14 bases lying between them. The CDR3 loop reads CACASAYYNEQFF. CDR3 DNA sequence: TGTGCCTGCGCTAGCGCCTACTACAATGAGCAGTTCTTC.

In its sample, this clone was seen a few times. The CDR3 DNA reads TGCGCCAGCCTCCGGGACAGCTCAACAGATACGCAGTATTTT. This encodes CASLRDSSTDTQYF. This chain joins TRBV5-1 and TRBJ2-3; 7 bases fit TRBD1. The V and J ends lost 7 bases and 3 bases, in that order; junction bases with no gene match: 8. The germline V gene has CDR1 SGHRS and CDR2 YFSETQ. This CDR3 region has 14 residues.

Only a few counts were recorded for this clone. The CDR3 DNA sequence: TGCGCCAGCAGTGACCTAGAGAAAGGTTATGGCTACACCTTC. The encoded protein is CASSDLEKGYGYTF. V usage is TRBV10-2 and J usage is TRBJ1-2; no definite D call. From germline, CDR1 is WSHSY and CDR2 SAAADI. V lost 3 bases and J 5 bases, leaving 13 bases between the germline ends. The CDR3 is 14 residues long.

This clone was seen more than once but under ten times. Compared with germline, one end of the junction differs, possibly owing to a read error. The chain uses TRBV7-2 and TRBJ2-4, with 10 bases matching TRBD2. Germline CDR1 is SGHTA and CDR2 is FQGNSA. The CDR3 sequence is 14 residues long. The CDR3 is CASSFLDLTGTSVF. The DNA for the CDR3 is TGTGCCAGCAGCTTCCTCGACCTAACCGGGACTAGCGTCTTC. Looking up the rest from reference TRBV7-2 and TRBJ2-4 gives the full variable domain: GAGVSQSPSNKVTEKGKDVELRCDPISGHTALYWYRQSLGQGLEFLIYFQGNSAPDKSGLPSDRFSAERTGGSVSTLTIQRTQQEDSAVYLCASSFLDLTGTSVFGAGTRLSVL.